The sequence of this T cell receptor (beta chain) was determined in a study of T-cell reconstitution after alpha-beta-depleted transplantation in children. Library preparation (for TCRbeta) was performed with unique molecular identifiers. TCRdb ran MiXCR on the PCR reads and lists one entry per CDR3 protein. Of approximately 190,000 distinct CDR3 sequences listed, roughly 6% are singletons. The table lists this clonotype with many counts. V dropped 3 bases and J dropped 5 bases, with 9 bases sitting between them. The length of the CDR3 is 12 residues. CDR1 SGHRS and CDR2 YFSETQ come from the germline V gene.

Source: PBMCs, taken before TCRalphabeta/CD19-depleted stem cell transplant. This TCR derives from a girl under three years old with combined immunodeficiency, due to receive a stem cell transplant. The chain combines TRBV5-1 with TRBJ2-7, with D maybe TRBD2 (7 bases). DNA of the CDR3: TGCGCCAGCAGCTCCGGGGGGCACGAGCAGTACTTC. Amino acid sequence: CASSSGGHEQYF.